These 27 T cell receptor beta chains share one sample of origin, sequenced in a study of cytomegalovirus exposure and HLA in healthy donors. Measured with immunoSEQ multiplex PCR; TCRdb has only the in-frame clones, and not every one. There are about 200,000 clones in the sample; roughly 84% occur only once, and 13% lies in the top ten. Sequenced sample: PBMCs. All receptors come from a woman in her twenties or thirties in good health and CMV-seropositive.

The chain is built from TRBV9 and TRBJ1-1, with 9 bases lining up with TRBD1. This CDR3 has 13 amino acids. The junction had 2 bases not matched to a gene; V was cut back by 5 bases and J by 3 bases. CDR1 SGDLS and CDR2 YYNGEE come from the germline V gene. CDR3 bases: TGTGCCAGCAGTTGGACAGGGGACACTGAAGCTTTCTTT. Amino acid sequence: CASSWTGDTEAFF.

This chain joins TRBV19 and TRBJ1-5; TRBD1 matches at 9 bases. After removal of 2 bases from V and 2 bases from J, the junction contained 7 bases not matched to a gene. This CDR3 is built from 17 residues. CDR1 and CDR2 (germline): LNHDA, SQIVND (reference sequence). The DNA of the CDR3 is TGTGCCAGTAGTATAATTCTGAGGGACAGGGGCAATCAGCCCCAGCATTTT. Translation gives CASSIILRDRGNQPQHF.

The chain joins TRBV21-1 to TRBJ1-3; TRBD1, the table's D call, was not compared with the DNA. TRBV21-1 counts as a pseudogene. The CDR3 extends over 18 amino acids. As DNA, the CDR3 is TGTGCCAGCAGCAAACAGGATAAAAAACATCCATCTGGAAACACCATATATTTT. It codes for CASSKQDKKHPSGNTIYF.

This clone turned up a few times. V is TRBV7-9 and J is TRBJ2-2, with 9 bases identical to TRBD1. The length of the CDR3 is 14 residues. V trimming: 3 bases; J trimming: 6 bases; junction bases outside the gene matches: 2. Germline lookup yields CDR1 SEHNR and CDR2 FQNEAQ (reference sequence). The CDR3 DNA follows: TGTGCCAGCAGCTTCCGGACAGGGGCCGGGGAGCTGTTTTTT. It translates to CASSFRTGAGELFF.

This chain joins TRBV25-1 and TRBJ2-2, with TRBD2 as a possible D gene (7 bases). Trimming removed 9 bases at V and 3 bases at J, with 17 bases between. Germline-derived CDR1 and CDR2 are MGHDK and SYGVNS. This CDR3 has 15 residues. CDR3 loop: CARWDGGQDTGELFF. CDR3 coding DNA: TGTGCCAGATGGGACGGGGGGCAGGACACCGGGGAGCTGTTTTTT.

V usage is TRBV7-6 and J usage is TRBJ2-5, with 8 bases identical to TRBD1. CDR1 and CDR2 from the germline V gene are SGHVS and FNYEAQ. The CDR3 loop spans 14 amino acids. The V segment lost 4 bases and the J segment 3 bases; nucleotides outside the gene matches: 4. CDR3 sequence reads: CASSWGTGKETQYF. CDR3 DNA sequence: TGTGCCAGCAGCTGGGGGACAGGAAAAGAGACCCAGTACTTC.

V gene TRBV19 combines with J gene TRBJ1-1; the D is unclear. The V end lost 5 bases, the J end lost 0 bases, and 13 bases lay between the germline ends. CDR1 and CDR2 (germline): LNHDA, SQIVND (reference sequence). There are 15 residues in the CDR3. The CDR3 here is CASSPSSFMNTEAFF. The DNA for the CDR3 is TGTGCCAGTAGTCCTTCGAGTTTCATGAACACTGAAGCTTTCTTT.

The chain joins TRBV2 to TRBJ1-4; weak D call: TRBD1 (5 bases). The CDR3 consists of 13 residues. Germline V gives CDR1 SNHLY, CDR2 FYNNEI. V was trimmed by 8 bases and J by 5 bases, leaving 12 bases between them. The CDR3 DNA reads TGTGCCAGCGCCCGGGGACTGAATGAAAAACTGTTTTTT. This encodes CASARGLNEKLFF.

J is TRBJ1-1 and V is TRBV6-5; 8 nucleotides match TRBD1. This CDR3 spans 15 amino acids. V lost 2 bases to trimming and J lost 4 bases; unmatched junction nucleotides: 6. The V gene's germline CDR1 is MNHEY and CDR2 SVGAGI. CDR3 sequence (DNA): TGTGCCAGCAGTTACCAGAGGACAGGGCCCACTGAAGCTTTCTTT. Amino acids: CASSYQRTGPTEAFF.

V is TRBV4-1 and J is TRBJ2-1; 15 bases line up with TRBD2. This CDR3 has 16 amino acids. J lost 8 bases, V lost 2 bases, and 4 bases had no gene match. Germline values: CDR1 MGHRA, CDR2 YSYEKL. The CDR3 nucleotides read TGCGCCAGCAGCCAAAGGGGACTAGCGGGAGGCTATGAGCAGTTCTTC. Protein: CASSQRGLAGGYEQFF.

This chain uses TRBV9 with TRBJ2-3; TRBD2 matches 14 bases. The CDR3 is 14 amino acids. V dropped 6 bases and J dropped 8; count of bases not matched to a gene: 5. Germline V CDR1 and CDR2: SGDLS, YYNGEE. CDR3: CASTGTSGSPTQYF. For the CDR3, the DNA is TGTGCCAGCACCGGGACTAGCGGGAGTCCTACGCAGTATTTT.

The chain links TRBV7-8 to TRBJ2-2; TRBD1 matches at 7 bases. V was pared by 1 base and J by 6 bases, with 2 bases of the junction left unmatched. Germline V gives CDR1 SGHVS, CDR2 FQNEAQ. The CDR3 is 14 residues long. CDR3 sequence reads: CASSLEGGPGELFF. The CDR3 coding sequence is TGTGCCAGCAGCTTAGAAGGGGGCCCCGGGGAGCTGTTTTTT.

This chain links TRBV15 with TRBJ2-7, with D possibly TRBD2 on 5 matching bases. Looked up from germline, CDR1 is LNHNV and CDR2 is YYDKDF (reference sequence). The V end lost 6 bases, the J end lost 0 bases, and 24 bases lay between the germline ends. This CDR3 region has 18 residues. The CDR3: CATSGIYSPGTYSYEQYF. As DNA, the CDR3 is TGTGCCACCAGTGGTATTTATAGCCCGGGAACCTACTCCTACGAGCAGTACTTC.

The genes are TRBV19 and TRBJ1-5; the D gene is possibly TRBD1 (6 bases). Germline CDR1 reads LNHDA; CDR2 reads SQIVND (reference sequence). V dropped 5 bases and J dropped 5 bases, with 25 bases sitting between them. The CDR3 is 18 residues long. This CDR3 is CASSRNRANAPGDQPQHF. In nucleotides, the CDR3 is TGTGCCAGTAGTCGGAACCGGGCCAACGCCCCAGGGGATCAGCCCCAGCATTTT.

The DNA of the CDR3 is TGTGCCAGCAGTGAAGCCCGCCTAAGGGGCCATGAGCAGTTCTTC. Amino acid sequence: CASSEARLRGHEQFF. The rearrangement joins TRBV2 to TRBJ2-1; maybe TRBD1 (5 bases). This CDR3 region has 15 residues. V dropped 0 bases and J dropped 8 bases, with 14 bases sitting between them. Germline V gene lookup returns CDR1 SNHLY and CDR2 FYNNEI.

The chain's CDR3 is CASSPLLAGTNEKLFF. The CDR3 DNA reads as TGCGCCAGCAGCCCACTATTAGCGGGGACTAATGAAAAACTGTTTTTT. V gene TRBV5-1 combines with J gene TRBJ1-4; D unresolved. From germline, CDR1 is SGHRS and CDR2 YFSETQ. V was clipped by 4 bases and J by 2 bases, with 15 bases between them. The CDR3 sequence is 16 residues long.

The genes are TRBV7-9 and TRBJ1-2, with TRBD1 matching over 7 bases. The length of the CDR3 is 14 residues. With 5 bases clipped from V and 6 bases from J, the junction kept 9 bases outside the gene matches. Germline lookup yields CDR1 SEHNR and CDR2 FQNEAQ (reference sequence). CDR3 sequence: CASSPADRANGYTF. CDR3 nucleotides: TGTGCCAGCAGCCCGGCCGACAGGGCCAATGGCTACACCTTC. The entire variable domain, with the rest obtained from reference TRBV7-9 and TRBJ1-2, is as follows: DTGVSQNPRHKITKRGQNVTFRCDPISEHNRLYWYRQTLGQGPEFLTYFQNEAQLEKSRLLSDRFSAERPKGSFSTLEIQRTEQGDSAMYLCASSPADRANGYTFGSGTRLTVV.

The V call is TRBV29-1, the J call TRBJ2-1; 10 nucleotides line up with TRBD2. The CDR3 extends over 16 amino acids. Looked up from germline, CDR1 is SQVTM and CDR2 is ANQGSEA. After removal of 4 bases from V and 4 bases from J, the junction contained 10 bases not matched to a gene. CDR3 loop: CSVVGTSDRLYNEQFF. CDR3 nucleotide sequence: TGCAGCGTTGTGGGGACTAGCGACAGACTATACAATGAGCAGTTCTTC.

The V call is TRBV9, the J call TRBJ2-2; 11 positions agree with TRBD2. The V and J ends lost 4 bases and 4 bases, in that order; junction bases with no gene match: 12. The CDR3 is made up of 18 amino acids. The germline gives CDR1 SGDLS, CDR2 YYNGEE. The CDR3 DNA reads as TGTGCCAGCAGCCCAGAGGGTAGCGGGAGGGCGAGCACCGGGGAGCTGTTTTTT. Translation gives CASSPEGSGRASTGELFF. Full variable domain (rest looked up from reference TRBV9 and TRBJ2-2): DSGVTQTPKHLITATGQRVTLRCSPRSGDLSVYWYQQSLDQGLQFLIQYYNGEERAKGNILERFSAQQFPDLHSELNLSSLELGDSALYFCASSPEGSGRASTGELFFGEGSRLTVL.

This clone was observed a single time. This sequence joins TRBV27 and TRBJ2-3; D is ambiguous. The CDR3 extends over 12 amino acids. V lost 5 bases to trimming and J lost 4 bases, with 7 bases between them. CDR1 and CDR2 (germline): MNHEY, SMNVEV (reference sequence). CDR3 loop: CASSREPDTQYF. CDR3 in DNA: TGTGCCAGCAGTAGAGAGCCAGATACGCAGTATTTT.

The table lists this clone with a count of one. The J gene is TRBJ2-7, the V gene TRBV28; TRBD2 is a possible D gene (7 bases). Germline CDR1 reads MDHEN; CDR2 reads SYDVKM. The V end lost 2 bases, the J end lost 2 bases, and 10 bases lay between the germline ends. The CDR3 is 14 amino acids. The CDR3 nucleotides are TGTGCCAGCAGTTTAGCGGGGGCCCCCTACGAGCAGTACTTC. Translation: CASSLAGAPYEQYF. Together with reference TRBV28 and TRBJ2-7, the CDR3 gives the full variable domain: DVKVTQSSRYLVKRTGEKVFLECVQDMDHENMFWYRQDPGLGLRLIYFSYDVKMKEKGDIPEGYSVSREKKERFSLILESASTNQTSMYLCASSLAGAPYEQYFGPGTRLTVT.

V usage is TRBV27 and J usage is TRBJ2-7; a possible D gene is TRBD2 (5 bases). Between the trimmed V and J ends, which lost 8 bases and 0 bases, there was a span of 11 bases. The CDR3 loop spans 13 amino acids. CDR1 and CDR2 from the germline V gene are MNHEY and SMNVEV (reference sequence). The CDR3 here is CASSRDSSYEQYF. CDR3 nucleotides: TGTGCCAGCTCGAGGGATAGCTCCTACGAGCAGTACTTC.

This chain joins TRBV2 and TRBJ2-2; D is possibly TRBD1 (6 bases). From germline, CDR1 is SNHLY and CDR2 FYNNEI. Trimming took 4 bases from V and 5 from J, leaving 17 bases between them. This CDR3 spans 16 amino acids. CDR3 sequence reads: CASSAAGTPRTGELFF. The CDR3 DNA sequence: TGTGCCAGCAGTGCGGCTGGGACACCGAGAACCGGGGAGCTGTTTTTT.

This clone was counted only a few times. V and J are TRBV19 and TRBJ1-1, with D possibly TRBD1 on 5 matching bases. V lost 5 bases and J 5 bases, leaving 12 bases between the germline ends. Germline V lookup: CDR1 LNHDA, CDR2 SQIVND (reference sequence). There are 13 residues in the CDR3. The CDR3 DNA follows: TGTGCCAGTAGTCGGGGACTTAGAACTGAAGCTTTCTTT. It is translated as CASSRGLRTEAFF.

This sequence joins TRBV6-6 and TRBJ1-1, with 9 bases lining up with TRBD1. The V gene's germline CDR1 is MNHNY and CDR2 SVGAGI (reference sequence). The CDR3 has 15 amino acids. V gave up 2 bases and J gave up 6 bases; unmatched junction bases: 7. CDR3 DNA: TGTGCCAGCAGTTACGCGGGACAGGGTAACCCTGAAGCTTTCTTT. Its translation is CASSYAGQGNPEAFF.

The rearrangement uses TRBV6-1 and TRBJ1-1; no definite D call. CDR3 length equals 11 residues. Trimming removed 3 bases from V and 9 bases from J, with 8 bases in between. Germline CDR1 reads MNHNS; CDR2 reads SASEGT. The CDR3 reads CASSDREKAFF. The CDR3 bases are TGTGCCAGCAGTGATCGGGAAAAAGCTTTCTTT.

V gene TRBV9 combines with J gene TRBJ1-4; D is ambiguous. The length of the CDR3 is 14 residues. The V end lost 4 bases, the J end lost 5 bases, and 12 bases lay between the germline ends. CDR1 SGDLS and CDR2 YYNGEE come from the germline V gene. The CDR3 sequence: CASSQDAVNEKLFF. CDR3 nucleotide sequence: TGTGCCAGCAGCCAGGATGCCGTCAATGAAAAACTGTTTTTT.